The TCR beta chain described here comes from a study of a mutant IDH1 vaccine in newly diagnosed glioma (dated by TCRdb to 2020 to 2022). For the wider study: In the chemotherapy-containing groups, vaccination started alongside temozolomide cycles, whereas in patients who had radiotherapy alone it started 4-6 weeks after radiotherapy. Longitudinal TCRB deep sequencing was done for 20 to 25 treated patients, wherever samples were available for exploratory analyses. Prior to enrollment, patients had been given standard therapy consisting of radiotherapy alone, temozolomide alone, or radiochemotherapy with temozolomide, with the combination given to most patients. Peripheral blood was collected at six visits: V03 (baseline), V05, V07, V10, V12 and V13. The week-35 safety follow-up was designated visit V12, and the week-47 end of study was designated visit V13. Of the approximately 29 treated patients, approximately 60% were male and 37.5% were female, and a mean age of around 40 years was recorded.

This clone is a singleton in its sample. Its antigen remains undetermined. The input lacks base qualities; no much larger clone sits a single base away. The method behind the library was the immunoSEQ multiplex PCR assay. Following the manufacturer's protocol, the hsTCRB Kit was used to amplify rearranged TCR beta chain sequences. TCRB libraries were sequenced on an Illumina MiSeq. Concerning the study's data processing: The proprietary platform of the kit vendor was used for demultiplexing, trimming and gene mapping. Held by TCRdb, this immuneACCESS table contains in-frame sequences only and omits some clones. Under half of the omission traces to an unresolved V gene where checked; the cause of the rest is unknown. The V and J calls and clone size are taken from that table; D and trimming were inferred from the DNA. The sample yields about 40,000 clones; 82% were counted once. The top ten constitute around 19% of the sample.

Study-wide conclusions, independent of this receptor: Pseudoprogression seemed to be unrelated to changes in the top peripheral T cell clonotypes found by TCRB sequencing. Availability determined which PBMC samples were chosen for TCRB deep sequencing. Vaccine-induced immune responses across multiple MHC alleles were detected in 85% to 95% of patients. The authors noted that analyses of patient blood samples could not be reproduced because of sample limitations.

Explained via the paper, the time point label denotes: week 47, end of study. Each vaccine dose, consisting of 300 ug of a 20-mer mutant IDH1 peptide in Montanide, was administered subcutaneously with topical imiquimod. Across visits V03 through V10, patients got a total of eight vaccinations, given in weeks 1, 3, 5, 7, 11, 15, 19 and 23. The donors had newly diagnosed IDH1-mutant astrocytomas of WHO grade 3 or 4 that showed loss of nuclear ATRX. The samples were drawn from NOA16, a multicentre, single-arm, open-label phase I trial in Germany that tested a mutant IDH1 peptide vaccine in humans for the first time. Genomic DNA for TCRB sequencing was isolated from EDTA blood with the DNeasy Blood and Tissue Kit. The germline V gene provides CDR1 MGHRA and CDR2 YSYEKL. Trimming takes 5 bases from V and 8 bases from J, and the germline ends sit 19 bases apart. Including the terminal cysteine and phenylalanine, the CDR3 comprises 15 residues. Kept here is only the CDR3 DNA, which spans 45 bases and is read in frame from base 1.

The source material was PBMCs, sampled from a glioma patient whose treatment included an IDH1 peptide vaccine. The clonotype was recovered from a man between 18 and 29 years old with glioma. Some clones in this sample may be carry-over from other donors' samples. The chain is made from TRBV4-1 and TRBJ2-4; the D call is possibly TRBD1 or TRBD2, each sharing 5 bases. The CDR3 protein sequence reads: CASSGAEEPGDIQYF. The DNA sequence reads TGCGCCAGCAGCGGGGCTGAAGAGCCCGGGGACATTCAGTACTTC.